These T cell receptor beta chains were read from a single sample in a study of technical replicates of blood from a handful of donors. TCRdb keeps only in-frame clones here, not all; method: immunoSEQ multiplex PCR. The table shows 98,000 or so clones, with roughly 96% occurring only once. Sample: T cells isolated from PBMCs. Source of these receptors: a human donor in good health. Each CDR3 is given with its conserved first and last residue. The D gene is left open where the match is weak.

d_call j_call v_call cdr3_nt cdr3_aa
TRBD1 TRBJ1-5 TRBV7-9 TGTGCCAGCAGCCCAGAAGGGGGCGTTAATCAGCCCCAGCATTTT CASSPEGGVNQPQHF
. TRBJ2-1 TRBV12-2 TGTGCAAGTCGCTTATGGGCCCTAGCGGGAGGGATCTCCTACAATGAGCAGTTCTTC CASRLWALAGGISYNEQFF
TRBD2 TRBJ2-7 TRBV28 TGTGCCAGCAAGCCTCCCGGACTAGCGGTCTACGAGCAGTACTTC CASKPPGLAVYEQYF
. TRBJ2-7 TRBV6-5 TGTGCCAGCAGGGCCGGACAGCCCTCCTCCTACGAGCAGTACTTC CASRAGQPSSYEQYF
TRBD1 TRBJ1-5 TRBV11-3 TGTGCCAGCAGCTACGGGACAGTTCAGCCCCAGCATTTT CASSYGTVQPQHF
. TRBJ2-6 TRBV28 TGTGCCAGCAATCGGGGATCTGGGGCCAACGTCCTGACTTTC CASNRGSGANVLTF
TRBD2 TRBJ2-1 TRBV5-1 TGCGCCAGCAGCCCAGAAGCGGGGGGTAGGGGGAATGAGCAGTTCTTC CASSPEAGGRGNEQFF
. TRBJ1-3 TRBV18 TGTGCCAGCTCACCGGGGCTACCAAACTCTGGAAACACCATATATTTT CASSPGLPNSGNTIYF
TRBD2 TRBJ2-1 TRBV9 TGTGCCAGCAGCCGTAGGTGGCTAGCGGGGGACAATGAGCAGTTCTTC CASSRRWLAGDNEQFF
. TRBJ1-6 TRBV11-3 TGTGCCAGCAGCTTGGGAGGGTTTGGGAATAATTCACCCCTCCACTTT CASSLGGFGNNSPLHF
TRBD1 TRBJ2-7 TRBV7-9 TGTGCCAGCAGCTTAGTCCCGGGACAGGGGATAGACGAGCAGTACTTC CASSLVPGQGIDEQYF
. TRBJ1-3 TRBV4-2 TGTGCCAGCAGCCAAGATAGACTTACGGGAAACACCATATATTTT CASSQDRLTGNTIYF
. TRBJ1-1 TRBV5-1 TGCGCCAGCAGCTTGGCTGTAAACACTGAAGCTTTCTTT CASSLAVNTEAFF
. TRBJ2-2 TRBV19 TGTGCCAGTACTTACACCGCCGGGGAGCTGTTTTTT CASTYTAGELFF
. TRBJ2-7 TRBV7-7 TGTGCTAGCAGCTCGAACAGTGCCCCTAACGAGCAGTACTTC CASSSNSAPNEQYF
TRBD1 TRBJ2-6 TRBV6-4 TGTGCCAGCAGGGGACAGGACCCCTCTGGGGCCAACGTCCTGACTTTC CASRGQDPSGANVLTF
TRBD2 TRBJ2-2 TRBV11-2 TGTGCCAGCAACACGGGACGGCCGGGACTAGCGATTTTCACCGGGGAGCTGTTTTTT CASNTGRPGLAIFTGELFF
. TRBJ2-2 TRBV15 TGTGCCACCAGCAGAGATCTTGAGCCGCTATTAAACACCGGGGAGCTGTTTTTT CATSRDLEPLLNTGELFF
TRBD2 TRBJ2-7 TRBV29-1 TGCAGCGTTGAAGATCGGACTAGCGGGACCTACGAGCAGTACTTC CSVEDRTSGTYEQYF
TRBD2 TRBJ2-7 TRBV28 TGTGCCAGCAGTCAATTTACTAGCGGGAGGCCCTACGAGCAGTACTTC CASSQFTSGRPYEQYF
TRBD2 TRBJ2-1 TRBV27 TGTGCCAGCAGTTTAGGTAGCGGGGACTACAATGAGCAGTTCTTC CASSLGSGDYNEQFF
. TRBJ2-3 TRBV2 TGTGCCAGCAGACCCCGCCAGGGAATCACAGATACGCAGTATTTT CASRPRQGITDTQYF
TRBD2 TRBJ2-6 TRBV5-1 TGCGCCAGCAGCTTTCCTAGCGGTGTGAGCTCTGGGGCCAACGTCCTGACTTTC CASSFPSGVSSGANVLTF
TRBD1 TRBJ1-4 TRBV18 TGTGCCAGCTCACCTGTGGGACAGACGACCCCAACTAATGAAAAACTGTTTTTT CASSPVGQTTPTNEKLFF
. TRBJ2-2 TRBV15 TGTGCCACCAGCAGTTTCCGTCAGGCCACCGGGGAGCTGTTTTTT CATSSFRQATGELFF
. TRBJ2-5 TRBV28 TGTGCCAGCAGTCTACAACAGGGAACCCAAGAGACCCAGTACTTC CASSLQQGTQETQYF
. TRBJ1-5 TRBV27 TGTGCCAGCAGTGCGGGACCAAATCAGCCCCAGCATTTT CASSAGPNQPQHF
TRBD1 TRBJ2-1 TRBV29-1 TGCAGCGTTGGTTCCGGGACAGGGGTGAATGAGCAGTTCTTC CSVGSGTGVNEQFF